This T cell receptor (beta chain) was identified during a study of OX40 agonist ivuxolimab in advanced cancers. Overall study findings and caveats: On average, CD8+ T cells had more expanded clones than CD4+.

Data came from immunoSEQ multiplex PCR; TCRdb stores just in-frame clones and leaves some out. The table includes tens of thousands of clones, 75% to 85% detected once. Comments on this clone: Antigen unknown.

It was autoimmune disease history or systemic immunosuppression that excluded patients. The sequenced sample was CD4+ or CD8+ T cells sorted from blood, obtained in a trial of the OX40 agonist ivuxolimab. The source of this sequence is an adult with an advanced solid tumor such as melanoma, head and neck, liver or kidney cancer.

Here the CDR3 reads CASSVRTGLEVENTIYF. The CDR3 nucleotides read TGTGCCAGCAGCGTCCGAACGGGCCTCGAAGTGGAAAACACCATATATTTT. The chain combines TRBV9 with TRBJ1-3; D remains unclear. The CDR3 spans 17 residues. Germline V CDR1 and CDR2: SGDLS, YYNGEE. V lost 2 bases, J lost 6 bases, and 21 bases lay in between.